This T cell receptor (beta chain) came from a study of neurological immune-mediated disorders. Each sequencing run yielded over 160 million TCR-beta sequences from 15-18 subjects. One entry per CDR3 protein results from TCRdb running MiXCR on the 5' RACE reads. The data contain fewer than 30,000 distinct CDR3 sequences, around 13% of them seen just once; the ten biggest clones take up approximately 5.5%. Regarding time point: technical triplicate 1. Germline CDR1 and CDR2: LNHDA and SQIVND (reference sequence). Trimming cost V 6 bases and J 3 bases, with 12 bases left between them. This CDR3 spans 15 amino acids. There are many counts of this clonotype.

The sequence was collected from a female donor with HTLV-1-associated myelopathy (HAM/TSP). The sample comprised CD4+ T cells from blood. V gene TRBV19 combines with J gene TRBJ1-6, with D hard to call. In DNA form, the CDR3 reads TGTGCCAGTAGGGACGTTGGGATCTATAATTCACCCCTCCACTTT. Its translation is CASRDVGIYNSPLHF.